Presented here are 23 T cell receptor beta chains from one specimen sequenced in a study of a mutant IDH1 vaccine in newly diagnosed glioma. These receptors' targets are unknown. Regarding time point: week 5, during vaccination. All doses held 300 ug of mutant IDH1 20-mer peptide, with topical imiquimod. The method was immunoSEQ multiplex PCR; TCRdb's version includes in-frame clones alone and lacks a portion of them. The sample consists of tens of thousands of clones, about 91% of them appearing once. Sample: PBMCs, taken from a glioma patient whose treatment included an IDH1 peptide vaccine. The source is a woman in her forties or fifties with glioma.

V usage is TRBV7-8 and J usage is TRBJ2-7; 9 bases agree with TRBD1. The CDR3 length is 14 residues. Germline CDR1 is SGHVS and CDR2 is FQNEAQ. Germline trimming cut 6 bases from V and 2 bases from J; bases unmatched to any gene: 5. The CDR3 is CASSTRQGAYEQYF. CDR3 sequence (DNA): TGTGCCAGCAGTACCCGACAGGGGGCCTACGAGCAGTACTTC.

The CDR3 region is CASSSNQGQYF. The CDR3 DNA is TGTGCCAGCAGTTCCAACCAGGGGCAGTACTTC. V gene TRBV6-5 combines with J gene TRBJ2-7; weak D call: TRBD1 (5 bases). V lost 4 bases to trimming and J lost 9 bases, with 10 bases between them. Germline V gives CDR1 MNHEY, CDR2 SVGAGI. The CDR3 is 11 residues long.

This clone is a singleton in its sample. The gene calls are TRBV7-8 and TRBJ2-5, with 13 bases fitting TRBD2. Germline V CDR1 and CDR2: SGHVS, FQNEAQ. The CDR3 runs 15 residues. V shed 4 bases, J shed 5 bases, and the junction held 4 bases outside the gene matches. The CDR3 spells CASSSRTSGSETQYF. The CDR3 DNA is TGTGCCAGCAGCTCCCGGACTAGCGGGAGTGAGACCCAGTACTTC.

This chain joins TRBV28 and TRBJ1-5; a possible D gene is TRBD1 (5 bases). CDR3 length equals 14 residues. Trimming pared 10 bases from V and 6 bases from J, leaving 19 bases between. In germline, CDR1 is MDHEN, CDR2 SYDVKM. The CDR3 nucleotides are TGTGCCACCTCAAGAGGGGCCCTGGGTCAGCCCCAGCATTTT. Its protein product is CATSRGALGQPQHF.

The rearrangement links TRBV2 to TRBJ2-1; possible D gene TRBD1, 6 bases. Looked up from germline, CDR1 is SNHLY and CDR2 is FYNNEI. V was cut by 7 bases and J by 6 bases, with 13 bases left in between. This CDR3 has 13 amino acids. The CDR3 loop is CASKAGTSNEQFF. The CDR3 region has the DNA TGTGCCAGCAAAGCCGGGACATCCAATGAGCAGTTCTTC.

The rearrangement links TRBV19 to TRBJ2-2, with D perhaps matching TRBD1 or TRBD2 (5 bases each). Germline values: CDR1 LNHDA, CDR2 SQIVND (reference sequence). CDR3 length: 16 amino acids. V lost 8 bases and J 2 bases, leaving 18 bases between the germline ends. Written as DNA, the CDR3 is TGTGCCAGTGAGGGGCAAGGACAACTTAACACCGGGGAGCTGTTTTTT. Its protein product is CASEGQGQLNTGELFF.

This chain connects TRBV7-9 to TRBJ2-3; 7 bases fit TRBD1. Germline V gives CDR1 SEHNR, CDR2 FQNEAQ (reference sequence). CDR3 length equals 17 residues. V shed 8 bases, J shed 0 bases, and the junction held 14 bases outside the gene matches. CDR3 sequence (DNA): TGTGCCAGCGGCGGTCCCAAGACAGGGTCTAGCACAGATACGCAGTATTTT. Translated, it gives CASGGPKTGSSTDTQYF.

This chain uses TRBV7-3 with TRBJ1-6; tentative D call: TRBD1 (6 bases). CDR3 size: 15 residues. Trimming pared 1 base from V and 9 bases from J, leaving 13 bases between. CDR1 and CDR2 from the germline V gene are SGHTA and FQGTGA. CDR3 bases: TGTGCCAGCAGCTTAATGGGGGGCTCGGGTTCACCCCTCCACTTT. Protein: CASSLMGGSGSPLHF.

The chain carries TRBV6-5 and TRBJ2-7; the D gene is possibly TRBD2 (5 bases). CDR1 MNHEY and CDR2 SVGAGI come from the germline V gene. This CDR3 region has 15 residues. V lost 2 bases and J lost 6, with 17 bases in between. The CDR3 is CASSYLFGSVSEQYF. DNA of the CDR3: TGTGCCAGCAGTTACCTCTTTGGGAGTGTTTCCGAGCAGTACTTC.

The chain is built from TRBV27 and TRBJ1-1; D remains ambiguous. Trimming stripped 0 bases from V and 2 bases from J, with 7 bases between. The length of the CDR3 is 14 residues. Per the germline V gene, CDR1 is MNHEY and CDR2 is SMNVEV (reference sequence). The chain's CDR3 is CASSLSYGNTEAFF. In DNA form, the CDR3 reads TGTGCCAGCAGTTTATCGTACGGAAACACTGAAGCTTTCTTT.

This clone was seen more than once but under ten times. V is TRBV5-1 and J is TRBJ2-5, with D perhaps assigned TRBD1 or TRBD2 (6 bases each). V shed 3 bases and J shed 4 bases, with 16 bases lying between them. Germline-derived CDR1 and CDR2 are SGHRS and YFSETQ. There are 15 residues in the CDR3. CDR3 sequence reads: CASSSGRGRLETQYF. CDR3 nucleotides: TGCGCCAGCAGCTCCGGCCGGGGGCGCTTAGAGACCCAGTACTTC.

In this sample, this clone turned up a few times. The rearrangement joins TRBV19 to TRBJ2-1, with a tentative D call TRBD2 (5 bases). Trimming removed 5 bases from V and 9 bases from J, with 17 bases in between. The CDR3 loop spans 14 amino acids. Germline V gene data show CDR1 as LNHDA and CDR2 as SQIVND (reference sequence). Written as DNA, the CDR3 is TGTGCCAGTAGTCCCACGGAGCGGCGAATTGAGCAGTTCTTC. It encodes CASSPTERRIEQFF.

The chain joins TRBV27 to TRBJ2-5; D possibly corresponds to TRBD2 (6 bases). This CDR3 is 12 amino acids long. Germline CDR1 MNHEY, CDR2 SMNVEV (reference sequence). The ends were cut back, 6 bases at V and 5 bases at J, with 10 bases in the middle. The CDR3 spells CASRGGPETQYF. Here the CDR3 DNA reads TGTGCCAGCAGGGGGGGACCGGAGACCCAGTACTTC.

The DNA of the CDR3 is TGCGCCAGCAGCCGGGACGGTAGCGGAAACACCGGGGAGCTGTTTTTT. It is translated as CASSRDGSGNTGELFF. V is TRBV5-1 and J is TRBJ2-2, with D perhaps matching TRBD2 (6 bases). From germline, CDR1 is SGHRS and CDR2 YFSETQ. The ends were cut back, 4 bases at V and 2 bases at J, with 15 bases in the middle. The CDR3 has 16 amino acids.

The J gene is TRBJ2-2, the V gene TRBV7-6; 8 nucleotides align to TRBD1. The V and J ends lost 0 bases and 4 bases, in that order; junction bases with no gene match: 7. CDR1 is SGHVS, CDR2 FNYEAQ, per germline. The CDR3 length is 17 residues. In nucleotides, the CDR3 is TGTGCCAGCAGCTTAGCGGTCTACGGACAGGGCACCGGGGAGCTGTTTTTT. This codes for CASSLAVYGQGTGELFF.

The chain links TRBV5-6 to TRBJ2-7; 11 bases fit TRBD2. Looked up from germline, CDR1 is SGHDT and CDR2 is YYEEEE. V dropped 5 bases and J dropped 2; count of bases not matched to a gene: 3. The CDR3 is 14 residues long. The CDR3 region is CASSTSGGTYEQYF. The CDR3 nucleotides are TGTGCCAGCAGTACTAGCGGGGGAACCTACGAGCAGTACTTC. Variable domain in full (rest from reference TRBV5-6 and TRBJ2-7): DAGVTQSPTHLIKTRGQQVTLRCSPKSGHDTVSWYQQALGQGPQFIFQYYEEEERQRGNFPDRFSGHQFPNYSSELNVNALLLGDSALYLCASSTSGGTYEQYFGPGTRLTVT.

This rearrangement joins TRBV4-1 to TRBJ2-5; 8 bases match TRBD1. Per the germline V gene, CDR1 is MGHRA and CDR2 is YSYEKL. The V gene end was trimmed by 1 base and the J gene end by 4 bases; junction bases not matched to a gene: 5. The CDR3 is made up of 15 amino acids. The CDR3 bases are TGCGCCAGCAGCCAAGCCTCCGGGACAGGAGAGACCCAGTACTTC. It specifies CASSQASGTGETQYF.

This clone was observed a few times. J is TRBJ1-5 and V is TRBV5-4, with TRBD1 identical over 7 bases. The J segment lost 2 bases and the V segment lost 9 bases, leaving 11 bases of the junction unmatched. CDR1 and CDR2 from the germline V gene are SGHNT and YYREEE (reference sequence). This CDR3 comprises 15 residues. CDR3 coding DNA: TGTGCCACCTCCAGGGGGGCCCAGGGCAATCAGCCCCAGCATTTT. It codes for CATSRGAQGNQPQHF.

The rearrangement links TRBV6-5 to TRBJ1-2; a possible D gene is TRBD1 (5 bases). CDR3 length: 14 amino acids. The germline gives CDR1 MNHEY, CDR2 SVGAGI. The V gene lost 6 bases and the J gene lost 2 bases, with 13 bases spanning the gap. The CDR3 protein is CASSPGLINYGYTF. In DNA form, the CDR3 reads TGTGCCAGCAGCCCGGGACTCATAAACTATGGCTACACCTTC.

The chain uses TRBV27 and TRBJ2-3; 8 bases match TRBD2. The CDR3 totals 16 residues. The germline V gene encodes CDR1 MNHEY and CDR2 SMNVEV (reference sequence). With V trimmed by 3 bases and J by 4 bases, 9 bases remained unmatched. Here the CDR3 DNA reads TGTGCCAGCAGTTTTTTCCCCGGGAGGGTCTCAGATACGCAGTATTTT. Translation: CASSFFPGRVSDTQYF.

V gene TRBV29-1 combines with J gene TRBJ1-1; weak D call: TRBD1 (5 bases). V was trimmed by 5 bases and J by 0 bases, leaving 13 bases between them. The germline gives CDR1 SQVTM, CDR2 ANQGSEA. This CDR3 contains 14 residues. For the CDR3, the DNA is TGCAGCGTTATGACAGATGTCATGAACACTGAAGCTTTCTTT. The encoded protein is CSVMTDVMNTEAFF.

The chain recombines TRBV10-3 with TRBJ1-2; 7 nucleotides line up with TRBD1. The CDR3 totals 13 residues. Germline CDR1 and CDR2: ENHRY and SYGVKD. The V gene end was trimmed by 9 bases and the J gene end by 2 bases; junction bases not matched to a gene: 6. The CDR3 sequence: CAIRQGANYGYTF. The CDR3 DNA is TGTGCCATTAGACAGGGCGCAAACTATGGCTACACCTTC.

The chain carries TRBV5-6 and TRBJ2-5, with a possible D match to TRBD2 (5 bases). The CDR3 loop spans 15 amino acids. V was pared by 2 bases and J by 5 bases, with 16 bases between. Germline V gene data show CDR1 as SGHDT and CDR2 as YYEEEE. DNA of the CDR3: TGTGCCAGCAGCTTCCCCGAAGGTAGCGACGAGACCCAGTACTTC. It yields the protein CASSFPEGSDETQYF.